This entry features one TCR beta chain sequence. Its antigen is undetermined. The entry originates in a study of long-term antiretroviral therapy in people with HIV. General observations from the study: Pre-ART clonal expansions dominated every time point's repertoire. Controls had broader CDR3 length ranges than HIV repertoires did. Researchers lacked any data on ART adherence, viral resistance or therapy changes.

Samples held roughly 0.85-11 million cryopreserved PBMC, and DNA extraction followed. immunoSEQ v3.0 was run at survey level. This table comes from immunoSEQ multiplex PCR, and its TCRdb copy is limited to in-frame clones, with some not included. The sample holds several thousand clones, approximately 79% seen once. Sequenced material: unsorted PBMCs, taken 1.1 years after starting antiretroviral therapy. The clonotype originates from a man in his forties or fifties with HIV.

Here the CDR3 reads CASRIGTEDNSPLHF. For the CDR3, the DNA is TGTGCCAGCAGGATTGGGACGGAAGATAATTCACCCCTCCACTTT. This chain connects TRBV2 to TRBJ1-6; D perhaps matches TRBD1 (5 bases). The CDR3 length is 15 residues. Trimming left V 6 bases short and J 5 bases short, with 14 bases between. In germline, CDR1 is SNHLY, CDR2 FYNNEI.